This note documents a single TCR beta chain sequence. Those who participated ranged in age from about 18 to 89 years and resided in approximately 26 US areas. Clinical history as reported by participants underpinned cohort assignment. The study counted Cohort 3 donors as recovered given two negative PCRs, clearance, or symptom resolution. This entry comes from a study of blood T cell repertoires in COVID-19. Study details: Samples representing acute and convalescent COVID-19 were sourced from the United States, Italy and Spain.

Generated by immunoSEQ multiplex PCR, the TCRdb table keeps only in-frame clones and is missing some. The data hold some 300,000 clones, with around nine tenths observed a single time. The CDR3 length is 13 residues. Trimming cost V 6 bases and J 6 bases, with 15 bases left between them. The germline V gene encodes CDR1 MDHEN and CDR2 SYDVKM. This sequence joins TRBV28 and TRBJ2-7, with D possibly being TRBD2 (6 bases). This sequence originates from a woman under 40 who had recovered from COVID-19. Sequencing was performed on PBMCs or T cells enriched from blood (not recorded which). CDR3 loop: CASRRLDLSEQYF. In DNA form, the CDR3 reads TGTGCCAGCAGACGACTAGATTTAAGCGAGCAGTACTTC.